The 7 T cell receptor beta chains in this list originate from one sample, sequenced in a study of OX40 agonist ivuxolimab in advanced cancers. TCRdb keeps only in-frame clones here, not all; method: immunoSEQ multiplex PCR. There are approximately 60,000 clones in the sample; over 75% occur only once, and approximately 4.8% lies in the top ten. The specimen comprised CD4+ or CD8+ T cells sorted from blood, sampled in a trial of the OX40 agonist ivuxolimab. The receptors were sampled from an adult with an advanced solid tumor such as melanoma, head and neck, liver or kidney cancer.

On this clone itself: A junction boundary mismatches the germline segment, possibly from a read error. The chain couples TRBV5-1 to TRBJ1-2; 9 positions agree with TRBD1. Germline V lookup: CDR1 SGHRS, CDR2 YFSETQ. The CDR3 sequence is 16 residues long. CDR3 in DNA: TGCGCCAGCAGCATCGGACAGGGGTTAGTTGGCTTTGGGCCGGCCTTC. This translates into CASSIGQGLVGFGPAF.

The chain has TRBV7-8 and TRBJ1-4, with 11 bases matching TRBD1. Unmatched junction bases numbered 13, after V lost 5 bases and J lost 5 bases. CDR3 size: 18 residues. CDR1 SGHVS and CDR2 FQNEAQ come from the germline V gene. The CDR3, as DNA: TGTGCCAGCAGCGCCCGGACAGGGGGCATAGTGGGAAATGAAAAACTGTTTTTT. Amino acids: CASSARTGGIVGNEKLFF. Variable domain in full (rest from reference TRBV7-8 and TRBJ1-4): GAGVSQSPRYKVAKRGQDVALRCDPISGHVSLFWYQQALGQGPEFLTYFQNEAQLDKSGLPSDRFFAERPEGSVSTLKIQRTQQEDSAVYLCASSARTGGIVGNEKLFFGSGTQLSVL.

The CDR3 loop is CASIRAQGVGYEQYF. The CDR3 DNA is TGTGCCAGCATCCGCGCACAGGGTGTCGGCTACGAGCAGTACTTC. V usage is TRBV28 and J usage is TRBJ2-7; tentatively, D is TRBD1 (6 bases). V lost 7 bases and J lost 3, with 19 bases in between. This CDR3 contains 15 residues. Germline assignment: CDR1 MDHEN and CDR2 SYDVKM.

This chain joins TRBV6-6 and TRBJ2-2; TRBD1 is a possible D gene (6 bases). In germline, CDR1 is MNHNY, CDR2 SVGAGI (reference sequence). The germline V and J ends were trimmed by 7 bases and 4 bases, with 13 bases remaining between them. CDR3 length: 14 amino acids. CDR3 sequence reads: CASTQGRVTGELFF. The CDR3 DNA reads as TGTGCCAGCACACAGGGTCGGGTCACCGGGGAGCTGTTTTTT.

The rearrangement links TRBV19 to TRBJ2-1; 9 bases agree with TRBD2. CDR3 length: 19 residues. Per the germline V gene, CDR1 is LNHDA and CDR2 is SQIVND (reference sequence). The V segment lost 6 bases and the J segment 4 bases; nucleotides outside the gene matches: 19. The CDR3 loop is CASSPLSRGRALSYNEQFF. The CDR3 DNA is TGTGCCAGTAGCCCTCTTTCGCGCGGGAGGGCCCTGTCGTACAATGAGCAGTTCTTC.

The chain carries TRBV5-8 and TRBJ1-5; 7 bases agree with TRBD1. The germline gives CDR1 SGHTS, CDR2 YDEGEE. The CDR3 consists of 16 residues. The junction had 14 bases not matched to a gene; V was cut back by 4 bases and J by 7 bases. CDR3 sequence: CASSRSNRQGPQPQHF. In DNA form, the CDR3 reads TGTGCCAGCAGCCGTTCCAATAGACAGGGACCACAGCCCCAGCATTTT.

This sequence joins TRBV7-2 and TRBJ1-4; TRBD1 might be the D (6 bases). Germline V gives CDR1 SGHTA, CDR2 FQGNSA. Trimming cost V 7 bases and J 8 bases, with 17 bases left between them. The CDR3 covers 14 residues. This chain's CDR3 is CASTRSPQGEKLFF. As DNA, the CDR3 is TGTGCCAGCACCAGGTCCCCGCAGGGGGAAAAACTGTTTTTT. Using reference TRBV7-2 and TRBJ1-4 for the parts outside the CDR3, the full variable domain is GAGVSQSPSNKVTEKGKDVELRCDPISGHTALYWYRQSLGQGLEFLIYFQGNSAPDKSGLPSDRFSAERTGGSVSTLTIQRTQQEDSAVYLCASTRSPQGEKLFFGSGTQLSVL.